This T cell receptor (beta chain) originates from a study of early T cells in non-severe SARS-CoV-2 infection. One entry per CDR3 protein results from TCRdb running MiXCR on the 5' RACE reads. Among fewer than 30,000 distinct CDR3 sequences, 4.3% were seen once, and the ten largest hold approximately 15%. This clonotype was seen at least ten times. V lost 5 bases, J lost 1 base, and 5 bases lay in between. The CDR3 is made up of 13 amino acids. Germline V gene lookup returns CDR1 SGHNT and CDR2 YENEEA. The sequence was obtained from an adult who was a healthcare worker with PCR-confirmed SARS-CoV-2 infection or an uninfected control (not recorded which). The V gene is TRBV11-3, the J gene TRBJ2-2, with D unresolved. Sample: whole blood. Written as DNA, the CDR3 is TGTGCCAGCAGCCGAAGGAACACCGGGGAGCTGTTTTTT. Its protein is CASSRRNTGELFF.